The entry that follows covers one T cell receptor (beta chain) sequence. The clone's antigen remains unknown. No quality values exist for individual bases; no much larger clone is one base distant. This specimen belongs to a study of shared T cell receptors in the human thymus (dated by TCRdb to the early 2020s). Study-wide context: The study examined how self-reactive, shared T-cell receptor alpha chains are generated in the human thymus.

The library was prepared using the immunoSEQ multiplex PCR assay. TCRdb carries this immuneACCESS record with in-frame sequences only. Its versions omit some clonotypes, under half of them owing to an unresolved V gene in the studies checked, with the rest unexplained. In this sample the table shows about 380,000 clones, 85% to 95% of which occur a single time. Together, the top ten hold roughly 0.021% of the sample. CDR1 and CDR2 were assigned from the germline V gene as MNHEY and SVGAGI. The CDR3 spans 16 residues, from the cysteine through the phenylalanine. Kept here is only the CDR3 DNA, which spans 48 bases and is read in frame from base 1. V lost 1 base and J lost 3 bases; the stretch between them is 12 bases long.

The chain employs TRBV6-5 and TRBJ1-4, with the D gene not confidently named. This clonotype was obtained from a human donor. The sample comprised thymocytes. The nucleotide sequence is given as TGTGCCAGCAGTTACTACTTGGGTGAGGCTAATGAAAAACTGTTTTTT. This sequence encodes CASSYYLGEANEKLFF.